Each of the 18 T cell receptor beta chains below was sequenced from the same sample in a study of T cell responses to AZD1222 COVID-19 vaccine. Assay: immunoSEQ multiplex PCR; the TCRdb copy retains only in-frame clones and omits some. The sample comprises roughly 120,000 clones, 88% of which are singletons, and 1.5% to 2% rests with the top ten. The specimen comprised peripheral blood, sampled on day 0 of AZD1222 vaccination. These TCRs come from an adult in good health.

As concerns this clone: Additional DNA sequences in this sample encode the identical CDR3. The V call is TRBV12-3 or TRBV12-4, the J call TRBJ1-5; D is possibly TRBD1 (5 bases). This CDR3 has 13 residues. V was trimmed by 2 bases and J by 5 bases, leaving 7 bases between them. CDR3 residues: CASSLQGDQPQHF. The DNA for the CDR3 is TGTGCCAGCAGTTTACAGGGAGATCAGCCCCAGCATTTT.

The chain is built from TRBV7-9 and TRBJ2-5; D not certain. The CDR3 is 11 residues long. Germline values: CDR1 SEHNR, CDR2 FQNEAQ (reference sequence). Trimming pared 5 bases from V and 2 bases from J, leaving 3 bases between. This CDR3 is CASSRQETQYF. CDR3 coding DNA: TGTGCCAGCAGCCGACAAGAGACCCAGTACTTC.

The J gene is TRBJ1-5, the V gene TRBV6-5; D not resolved. CDR1 is MNHEY and CDR2 is SVGAGI in the germline V gene. This CDR3 spans 15 amino acids. The ends were cut back, 8 bases at V and 0 bases at J, with 14 bases in the middle. In nucleotides, the CDR3 is TGTGCCAGCGAAATTAGCTACCATAGCAATCAGCCCCAGCATTTT. Encoded protein: CASEISYHSNQPQHF.

Details on this clone: The same CDR3 also results from other DNA sequences found in this sample. The chain links TRBV5-1 to TRBJ2-3, with TRBD2 identical over 10 bases. Losses at the gene ends were 4 bases for V and 1 base for J; bases not matched to a gene: 6. The CDR3 contains 16 residues. CDR1 is SGHRS, CDR2 YFSETQ, per germline. CDR3 sequence (DNA): TGCGCCAGCAGCCTGGGGCTAGCGGGAGGCACAGATACGCAGTATTTT. Protein sequence: CASSLGLAGGTDTQYF.

The gene calls are TRBV6-4 and TRBJ1-1, with no clear D. Germline assignment: CDR1 MRHNA and CDR2 SNTAGT. Trimming shortened V by 0 bases and J by 8 bases, and 10 bases separated the two germline ends. The CDR3 runs 13 residues. CDR3 nucleotide sequence: TGTGCCAGCAGTGACTCCGCTCGGGGAGAAGCTTTCTTT. Its protein is CASSDSARGEAFF.

This chain uses TRBV5-1 with TRBJ2-4, with D unresolved. There are 16 residues in the CDR3. Germline V lookup: CDR1 SGHRS, CDR2 YFSETQ. The V end lost 3 bases, the J end lost 6 bases, and 19 bases lay between the germline ends. The CDR3 DNA reads as TGCGCCAGCAGCTCCGATCCCGTGGCTCTTCGAAACATTCAGTACTTC. Its protein is CASSSDPVALRNIQYF.

The genes are TRBV5-1 and TRBJ2-7; D not resolved. Trimming pared 1 base from V and 3 bases from J, leaving 11 bases between. Germline CDR1 reads SGHRS; CDR2 reads YFSETQ. The CDR3 length is 14 residues. This CDR3 is CASSLLQINYEQYF. CDR3 DNA sequence: TGCGCCAGCAGCTTGTTGCAGATAAACTACGAGCAGTACTTC.

The V and J genes are TRBV7-9 and TRBJ2-6; D call uncertain. Trimming shortened V by 2 bases and J by 0 bases, and 8 bases separated the two germline ends. Germline V lookup: CDR1 SEHNR, CDR2 FQNEAQ (reference sequence). The CDR3 extends over 16 amino acids. In nucleotides, the CDR3 is TGTGCCAGCAGCTTAATCATAGGCTCTGGGGCCAACGTCCTGACTTTC. It is translated as CASSLIIGSGANVLTF. The full variable domain, with the rest looked up from reference TRBV7-9 and TRBJ2-6, is DTGVSQNPRHKITKRGQNVTFRCDPISEHNRLYWYRQTLGQGPEFLTYFQNEAQLEKSRLLSDRFSAERPKGSFSTLEIQRTEQGDSAMYLCASSLIIGSGANVLTFGAGSRLTVL.

The V gene is TRBV4-1, the J gene TRBJ2-5; 8 positions match TRBD1. The CDR3 is made up of 17 amino acids. In germline, CDR1 is MGHRA, CDR2 YSYEKL. J lost 2 bases, V lost 1 base, and 9 bases had no gene match. The CDR3 DNA reads as TGCGCCAGCAGCCAAGGCCCCCCGAGGACAGGGCAAGAGACCCAGTACTTC. Its protein is CASSQGPPRTGQETQYF.

The chain uses TRBV18 and TRBJ2-7; D is unclear. V lost 1 base, J lost 0 bases, and 4 bases lay in between. Germline-derived CDR1 and CDR2 are KGHSH and LQKENI. CDR3 length: 13 amino acids. The CDR3: CASSPQGSYEQYF. CDR3 sequence (DNA): TGTGCCAGCTCACCACAGGGCTCCTACGAGCAGTACTTC.

Regarding this clone: Its ends do not fully match the called genes, so a read error is possible. Other DNA sequences within the sample encode an identical CDR3. The chain employs TRBV27 and TRBJ2-7, with TRBD2 identical over 10 bases. The CDR3 runs 16 residues. Germline CDR1 and CDR2: MNHEY and SMNVEV (reference sequence). CDR3 region: CASSSSPSGRSYEQYF. As DNA, the CDR3 is TGTGCTAGCAGCTCATCCCCTAGCGGGAGATCCTACGAGCAGTACTTC.

This clone was found a few times. J is TRBJ2-7 and V is TRBV11-3, with no clear D. There are 13 residues in the CDR3. The germline V gene encodes CDR1 SGHNT and CDR2 YENEEA. The ends were cut back, 5 bases at V and 6 bases at J, with 14 bases in the middle. CDR3 DNA: TGTGCCAGCAGCCACAGACTCGAGACCGAGCAGTACTTC. This encodes CASSHRLETEQYF.

This chain links TRBV30 with TRBJ1-2; TRBD1 matches at 7 bases. CDR3 size: 14 residues. V trimming: 3 bases; J trimming: 8 bases; junction bases outside the gene matches: 12. Germline assignment: CDR1 GTSNPN and CDR2 SVGIG (reference sequence). CDR3 sequence: CAWRPFNTGVGYTF. As DNA, the CDR3 is TGTGCCTGGAGGCCTTTCAACACAGGGGTCGGCTACACCTTC.

CDR3 residues: CASSLRDNSPLHF. CDR3 DNA sequence: TGCGCCAGCAGCTTGCGAGATAATTCACCCCTCCACTTT. V and J are TRBV5-1 and TRBJ1-6; D remains ambiguous. This CDR3 spans 13 amino acids. Trimming left V 1 base short and J 5 bases short, with 4 bases between. From germline, CDR1 is SGHRS and CDR2 YFSETQ.

This CDR3 reads CASSLGASFMDGYTF. The CDR3 DNA reads TGTGCCAGCAGCTTGGGAGCCAGCTTCATGGATGGCTACACCTTC. The gene calls are TRBV5-8 and TRBJ1-2; D not certain. Trimming removed 0 bases from V and 6 bases from J, with 15 bases in between. The CDR3 extends over 15 amino acids. Germline loops: CDR1 SGHTS, CDR2 YDEGEE.

V is TRBV7-9 and J is TRBJ1-2, with TRBD1 matching over 7 bases. Trimming removed 3 bases from V and 4 bases from J; junction bases left unmatched: 5. CDR3 size: 14 residues. Germline CDR1 SEHNR, CDR2 FQNEAQ (reference sequence). CDR3 region: CASSLGQKSYGYTF. Written as DNA, the CDR3 is TGTGCCAGCAGCTTGGGACAGAAGTCCTATGGCTACACCTTC.

The gene calls are TRBV30 and TRBJ1-1, with D possibly TRBD1 on 5 matching bases. Trimming pared 3 bases from V and 8 bases from J, leaving 16 bases between. CDR3 size: 13 residues. CDR1 and CDR2 from the germline V gene are GTSNPN and SVGIG (reference sequence). CDR3 nucleotide sequence: TGTGCCTGGAGGGCCACCAGGGCCTCCGAAGCTTTCTTT. Translating gives CAWRATRASEAFF.

This chain connects TRBV7-8 to TRBJ1-5, with TRBD1 identical over 7 bases. V shed 2 bases and J 3 bases; nucleotides not matched to a gene: 7. CDR3 size: 16 residues. Germline CDR1 SGHVS, CDR2 FQNEAQ. The CDR3 loop is CASSLTGQYSNQPQHF. The CDR3 nucleotides read TGTGCCAGCAGCTTAACGGGACAGTATTCCAATCAGCCCCAGCATTTT.